This entry describes one T cell receptor (beta chain). What it recognizes is unknown. This entry is derived from a study of cytomegalovirus exposure and HLA in healthy donors. The study, taken as a whole, reports: The study put roughly 160 TCR beta chains on its list as cytomegalovirus-associated. The analysis excluded some indistinguishable V segments, including TRBV6-2 and TRBV6-3.

Germline CDR1 reads SNHLY; CDR2 reads FYNNEI. J lost 0 bases, V lost 3 bases, and 4 bases had no gene match. The CDR3 sequence is 15 residues long. Use of 60 Vbeta and 13 Jbeta primers characterized the PCR. TCRdb's table, derived via immunoSEQ multiplex PCR, lists solely in-frame clones and lacks some. The sample has around 91,000 clones; around 80% are singletons. The chain couples TRBV2 to TRBJ2-7; 8 bases align to TRBD2. What was sequenced was PBMCs. The TCR comes from a male donor in good health and CMV-seropositive. The CDR3, as DNA: TGTGCCAGCAGTGATCGAGCGGGGGTCTCCTACGAGCAGTACTTC. Protein: CASSDRAGVSYEQYF.